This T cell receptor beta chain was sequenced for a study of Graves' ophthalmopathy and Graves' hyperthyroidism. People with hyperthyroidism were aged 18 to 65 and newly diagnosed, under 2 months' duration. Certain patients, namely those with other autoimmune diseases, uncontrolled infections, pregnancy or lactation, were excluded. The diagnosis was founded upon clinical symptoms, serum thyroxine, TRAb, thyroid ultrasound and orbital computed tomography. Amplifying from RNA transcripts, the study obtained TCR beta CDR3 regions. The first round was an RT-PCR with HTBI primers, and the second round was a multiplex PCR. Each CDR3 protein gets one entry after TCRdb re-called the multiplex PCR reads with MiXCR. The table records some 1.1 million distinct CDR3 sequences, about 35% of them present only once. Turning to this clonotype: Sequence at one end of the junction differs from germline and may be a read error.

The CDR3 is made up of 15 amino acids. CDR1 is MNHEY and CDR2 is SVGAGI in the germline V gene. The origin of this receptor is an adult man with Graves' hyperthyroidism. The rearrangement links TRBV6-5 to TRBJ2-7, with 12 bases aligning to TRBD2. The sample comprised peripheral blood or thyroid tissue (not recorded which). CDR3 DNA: TGTGCCACCAGTCCCAGAGGACTAGCGGGGTACGAGCAGTACTTC. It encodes CATSPRGLAGYEQYF.